These 17 T cell receptor beta chains were sequenced from one sample in a study of blood T cell repertoires in COVID-19. The protocol was immunoSEQ multiplex PCR, while the TCRdb copy is restricted to in-frame clones and leaves out a portion. The sample shows around 620,000 clones, about 87% of them seen only once. The sequenced material came from peripheral blood. All receptors come from a woman under 30 with acute or convalescent COVID-19.

CDR3 loop: CAAGGAAPLHF. The CDR3 coding sequence is TGTGCAGCGGGGGGGGCCGCGCCCCTCCACTTT. The V call is TRBV19, the J call TRBJ1-6; the D gene is possibly TRBD1 (6 bases). This CDR3 has 11 residues. CDR1 is LNHDA, CDR2 SQIVND, per germline (reference sequence).

CDR3 in amino acids: CASSSFSNQPQHF. Written as DNA, the CDR3 is TGTGCCAGCAGTTCATTTAGCAATCAGCCCCAGCATTTT. The rearrangement uses TRBV2 and TRBJ1-5, with D unclear. There are 13 residues in the CDR3. Germline-derived CDR1 and CDR2 are SNHLY and FYNNEI. Deletions cut 5 bases from V and 0 bases from J, with 5 bases between. Full variable domain (remainder filled in from reference TRBV2 and TRBJ1-5): EPEVTQTPSHQVTQMGQEVILRCVPISNHLYFYWYRQILGQKVEFLVSFYNNEISEKSEIFDDQFSVERPDGSNFTLKIRSTKLEDSAMYFCASSSFSNQPQHFGDGTRLSIL.

The chain employs TRBV23-1 and TRBJ2-1, with no clear D. TRBV23-1 is treated as an ORF (open reading frame) with a function not yet certain. Trimming cost V 5 bases and J 0 bases, with 14 bases left between them. CDR3 length equals 16 residues. The CDR3 nucleotides are TGCGCCAGCAGTTCCGATGGTTTGAGCTCCTACAATGAGCAGTTCTTC. It specifies CASSSDGLSSYNEQFF.

This sequence joins TRBV4-3 and TRBJ2-7; 9 positions match TRBD1. V trimming: 3 bases; J trimming: 1 base; junction bases outside the gene matches: 16. Per the germline V gene, CDR1 is LGHNA and CDR2 is YSLEER. CDR3 size: 19 residues. The CDR3 spells CASSHAKPGQGYDSYEQYF. CDR3 DNA sequence: TGCGCCAGCAGCCATGCCAAACCGGGACAGGGATATGATTCCTACGAGCAGTACTTC.

J is TRBJ2-2 and V is TRBV3-1 (or the pseudogene TRBV3-2); 8 bases are shared with TRBD1. The V segment lost 5 bases and the J segment 4 bases; nucleotides outside the gene matches: 6. Germline lookup yields CDR1 LGHDT and CDR2 YNNKEL (reference sequence). The CDR3 spans 15 residues. The CDR3 bases are TGTGCCAGCAGCTTACGGACAGGGTTCACCGGGGAGCTGTTTTTT. Its translation is CASSLRTGFTGELFF.

CDR3 in DNA: TGCGCCAGCAGCTTGGATACAGTTTACAATGAGCAGTTCTTC. Translation gives CASSLDTVYNEQFF. The chain recombines TRBV5-1 with TRBJ2-1; D not certain. Deletions cut 0 bases from V and 4 bases from J, with 8 bases between. The CDR3 is made up of 14 amino acids. The germline V gene has CDR1 SGHRS and CDR2 YFSETQ. The whole variable domain, remainder taken from reference TRBV5-1 and TRBJ2-1, is KAGVTQTPRYLIKTRGQQVTLSCSPISGHRSVSWYQQTPGQGLQFLFEYFSETQRNKGNFPGRFSGRQFSNSRSEMNVSTLELGDSALYLCASSLDTVYNEQFFGPGTRLTVL.

This rearrangement joins TRBV7-2 to TRBJ2-5, with D unclear. The CDR3 has 15 residues. Trimming shortened V by 1 base and J by 3 bases, and 12 bases separated the two germline ends. Germline lookup yields CDR1 SGHTA and CDR2 FQGNSA. CDR3 in amino acids: CASSLEALEEETQYF. The CDR3 coding sequence is TGTGCCAGCAGCTTAGAGGCCCTAGAAGAAGAGACCCAGTACTTC.

The CDR3 spells CASRTTGESYTF. In DNA, the CDR3 is TGTGCCAGCAGGACGACAGGGGAAAGCTACACCTTC. This chain links TRBV25-1 with TRBJ1-2; 8 bases line up with TRBD1. The germline V gene has CDR1 MGHDK and CDR2 SYGVNS. J gave up 9 bases and V 6 bases, and 6 bases lay outside the gene matches. The CDR3 sequence is 12 residues long.

This clone has only one observation. The chain links TRBV6-4 to TRBJ1-6; TRBD1 might be the D (6 bases). The CDR3 spans 15 residues. The germline V gene has CDR1 MRHNA and CDR2 SNTAGT. The V end lost 3 bases, the J end lost 7 bases, and 13 bases lay between the germline ends. The CDR3 sequence: CASSEGGGPNSPLHF. In DNA form, the CDR3 reads TGTGCCAGCAGTGAGGGAGGGGGACCAAATTCACCCCTCCACTTT.

The J gene is TRBJ1-2, the V gene TRBV18; a weak D match, TRBD1 (5 bases). The germline gives CDR1 KGHSH, CDR2 LQKENI. V was pared by 2 bases and J by 5 bases, with 9 bases between. The CDR3 length is 13 residues. The DNA of the CDR3 is TGTGCCAGCTCACCAATGACAGAGTATGGCTACACCTTC. Protein: CASSPMTEYGYTF.

The chain joins TRBV7-3 to TRBJ2-1, with 7 positions matching TRBD2. V gave up 5 bases and J gave up 10 bases; unmatched junction bases: 14. The length of the CDR3 is 15 residues. Germline V gene lookup returns CDR1 SGHTA and CDR2 FQGTGA. In DNA form, the CDR3 reads TGTGCCAGCAGCCCCGAAAGTACAAGAGCGGGGGAGCAGTTCTTC. Its protein is CASSPESTRAGEQFF.

The chain links TRBV27 to TRBJ1-3; 7 bases are a match to TRBD1. Germline CDR1 MNHEY, CDR2 SMNVEV (reference sequence). The V segment lost 0 bases and the J segment 2 bases; nucleotides outside the gene matches: 10. This CDR3 comprises 18 residues. CDR3 coding DNA: TGTGCCAGCAGTTTATCGCACCCCGGGACAGCGGCTGGAAACACCATATATTTT. It yields the protein CASSLSHPGTAAGNTIYF.

The chain combines TRBV2 with TRBJ1-2; D remains ambiguous. Between the trimmed V and J ends, which lost 3 bases and 1 base, there was a span of 9 bases. CDR1 SNHLY and CDR2 FYNNEI come from the germline V gene. The CDR3 covers 14 residues. The CDR3 region is CASSERGINYGYTF. DNA of the CDR3: TGTGCCAGCAGTGAGCGAGGGATTAACTATGGCTACACCTTC.

The rearrangement uses TRBV6-2 or TRBV6-3 and TRBJ1-1; TRBD1 aligns across 7 bases. CDR1 is MNHEY, CDR2 SVGEGT, per germline. V shed 5 bases, J shed 0 bases, and the junction held 6 bases outside the gene matches. The CDR3 is 15 amino acids. CDR3 DNA sequence: TGTGCCAGCAGTGGAAGGGACAGTTTGAACACTGAAGCTTTCTTT. The encoded protein is CASSGRDSLNTEAFF.

The chain recombines TRBV7-8 with TRBJ1-3; TRBD1 matches at 9 bases. Germline values: CDR1 SGHVS, CDR2 FQNEAQ. CDR3 length: 17 amino acids. The ends lost 2 bases at V and 0 bases at J; junction bases unmatched: 5. DNA of the CDR3: TGTGCCAGCAGCTTAAGGGGACAGGGAAGCTCTGGAAACACCATATATTTT. Its protein is CASSLRGQGSSGNTIYF.

The chain recombines TRBV19 with TRBJ1-2; unclear D gene. V lost 3 bases, J lost 6 bases, and 14 bases lay in between. The CDR3 covers 14 residues. Germline CDR1 and CDR2: LNHDA and SQIVND (reference sequence). The CDR3 bases are TGTGCCAGTAGTATTTTTGACACCCCTGATGGCTACACCTTC. Its translation is CASSIFDTPDGYTF.

The J gene is TRBJ1-4, the V gene TRBV19; 11 bases match TRBD1. With 4 bases clipped from V and 5 bases from J, the junction kept 3 bases outside the gene matches. Per germline, CDR1 LNHDA and CDR2 SQIVND (reference sequence). The CDR3 is 15 amino acids. The CDR3 sequence is CASSNGQGANEKLFF. The CDR3 DNA reads TGTGCCAGTAGTAACGGACAGGGGGCAAATGAAAAACTGTTTTTT. The variable domain in full, with the rest retrieved from reference TRBV19 and TRBJ1-4, is DGGITQSPKYLFRKEGQNVTLSCEQNLNHDAMYWYRQDPGQGLRLIYYSQIVNDFQKGDIAEGYSVSREKKESFPLTVTSAQKNPTAFYLCASSNGQGANEKLFFGSGTQLSVL.